The clone carrying this TCR beta chain was seen only a few times. As yet, its antigen is unknown. The data originate from a study of T cells after yellow fever vaccination. Study-wide results and limits: Relatively few clonotypes were ones that appeared in both CD4 and CD8 compartments.

Each CDR3 protein gets one entry after TCRdb re-called the 5' RACE reads with MiXCR. The data contain about 330,000 distinct CDR3 sequences, roughly 8% of them singletons. CDR3 length: 15 residues. In germline, CDR1 is SGHKS, CDR2 YYEKEE (reference sequence). V lost 3 bases, J lost 2 bases, and 8 bases stayed unmatched. This specimen consisted of PBMCs, obtained around 45 days after the first yellow fever vaccination. The receptor was isolated from a man younger than 35 who received the YFV17D yellow fever vaccine. V is TRBV5-5 and J is TRBJ2-7; TRBD1 aligns across 7 bases. The CDR3 spells CASSYGTASTYEQYF. CDR3 DNA sequence: TGTGCCAGCAGCTACGGGACAGCTTCGACCTACGAGCAGTACTTC.